This entry features one TCR beta chain sequence. Its antigen is still unknown. The data were produced by immunoSEQ multiplex PCR, yet TCRdb's version contains in-frame clones alone and is incomplete. The table records hundreds of thousands of clones, about 90% of them present only once. This entry belongs to a study of Ad26.COV2.S vaccination and SARS-CoV-2 variants. Background on the study: Each vaccinee took Ad26.COV2.S intramuscularly, once or twice 56 days apart. Findings and limits, study-wide: Breadth measured for non-spike TCRs was similar across vaccine and placebo recipients. A substantial breadth of spike-specific CD8+ and CD4+ T cell responses after vaccination has been reported.

Treatment defined: approximately 18 received Ad26.COV2.S at low or high dose, single or two shots; 5 received placebo; per-sample allocation not given. Samples were taken on day 63 after the first vaccine or placebo injection. This person who donated was an adult of 18-55 years in Boston. Sequencing was performed on peripheral blood, taken in a trial of Ad26.COV2.S vaccine versus placebo. This TCR derives from a person between 18 and 65 years old who received the Ad26.COV2.S COVID-19 vaccine or a placebo.

The CDR3 DNA follows: TGCGCCAGCAGTCAATCGAATGGCAGGGGGCAAGAGACCCAGTACTTC. Its translation: CASSQSNGRGQETQYF. The gene calls are TRBV23-1 and TRBJ2-5; TRBD1 agrees at 7 bases. TRBV23-1 is annotated as an ORF whose role is uncertain. Trimming at V came to 0 bases and at J to 2 bases, leaving 6 bases not matched to a gene. CDR3 length equals 16 residues.